This T cell receptor beta chain was identified in a study of radiotherapy plus CTLA-4 blockade in lung cancer listed by TCRdb under 2018. Some background on the complete study: Among enrolled patients, 18% had an objective response and roughly 30% reached disease control. Here is what the overall study found, with its caveats: Early dynamic changes in blood T cell clones, together with increased serum interferon-beta after radiation, were reported as the strongest predictors of response. After treatment with radiotherapy and ipilimumab, TCR clones that originated in tumors expanded in peripheral blood.

With respect to this clone: Its recognized antigen is unknown. No much larger clone is present one base from it, and per-base qualities are unavailable.

The study evaluated CTLA-4 blockade (ipilimumab) given together with focal radiation therapy in patients who had chemo-refractory metastatic non-small-cell lung cancer. Library creation used the immunoSEQ multiplex PCR assay. What TCRdb holds here is the immuneACCESS table cut down to in-frame rearrangements. Part of the clones is not present; checked against another copy, under half of the missing clones reflect an unresolved V gene, and the others are unexplained. The sample table lists about 87,000 clones, more than 85% of them with a count of one. Approximately 15% of the sample comes from the top ten. Via the germline V gene, CDR1 is SNHLY and CDR2 FYNNEI. V is cut back by 6 bases and J by 2 bases, with 3 bases in the junction unmatched. The cysteine opens and the phenylalanine closes a CDR3 of 15 amino acids. Solely the CDR3 DNA is kept, with 45 bases framed from the first base.

Recombination connected TRBV2 to TRBJ2-4; 11 bases in the junction line up with TRBD2. The material was peripheral blood, obtained from a patient treated with radiotherapy plus ipilimumab. This clonotype originated in a human donor with non-small cell lung cancer that progressed on radiotherapy plus ipilimumab. The CDR3 protein sequence reads: CASRGTSGTKNIQYF. The sequenced DNA: TGTGCCAGCAGGGGGACTAGCGGCACCAAAAACATTCAGTACTTC.